Included here is one TCR beta chain sequence, with context. Its antigen is not known. This record comes from a study of cytomegalovirus exposure and HLA in healthy donors. Turning to the study itself: Within the Caucasian-associated ancestry cluster were roughly 81% of the 300 to 450 genotyped donors.

Findings and limits, study-wide: Some V segments could not be told apart, so they were left out, TRBV6-2 and TRBV6-3 among them. TCR beta chains numbering some 160 were designated cytomegalovirus-associated. Association of a missense DCLRE1C variant with TCR beta V- and J-gene trimming was reported in a later analysis.

CDR1 and CDR2 from the germline V gene are MNHEY and SMNVEV (reference sequence). Losses at the gene ends were 0 bases for V and 6 bases for J; bases not matched to a gene: 10. This CDR3 comprises 17 residues. The PCR used 60 Vbeta and 13 Jbeta primers. Some clones are missing from TCRdb's copy, which holds only in-frame ones; the method was immunoSEQ multiplex PCR. The sample lists about 130,000 clones; around 80% were seen once. This clonotype originated in a female donor in good health and CMV-seronegative. Input material: PBMCs. The rearrangement joins TRBV27 to TRBJ2-7; 11 nucleotides agree with TRBD2. Here the CDR3 reads CASSLSPGLADPREQYF. As DNA, the CDR3 is TGTGCCAGCAGTTTATCGCCGGGACTAGCGGACCCGCGCGAGCAGTACTTC.